A selection of T cell receptor beta chains follows, all from one sample in a study of shared clonotypes between healthy human individuals. Sequenced by immunoSEQ multiplex PCR; TCRdb stores in-frame clones only, minus some. The sample consists of just over 2,000,000 clones, about 95% of them appearing once. Sequenced: naive CD8+ T cells sorted from blood. The source of these receptors is a man aged 18 to 30 in good health. Both conserved end residues are part of each CDR3. The order of the fields is V gene, J gene, clone size, D gene, CDR3 DNA, CDR3 protein. The D gene is left open where the match is weak. Some rows mark clone size as missing; the rest say once, few, many or name a class of expanded clone.

TRBV7-9	TRBJ1-1	.	.	TGTGCCAGCAGCCCCCCGGGCGCCACTGAAGCTTTCTTT	CASSPPGATEAFF
TRBV18	TRBJ1-2	once	.	TGTGCCAGCTCACCAACCGGAGACGATGGCTACACCTTC	CASSPTGDDGYTF
TRBV5-1	TRBJ1-1	.	TRBD1	TGCGCCAGCAGCTGGGGGACAGGGGGTTACACTGAAGCTTTCTTT	CASSWGTGGYTEAFF
TRBV7-6	TRBJ1-2	.	.	TGTGCCAGCAGCTTAGGGCCCTCTGGCGGGGGCTATGGCTACACCTTC	CASSLGPSGGGYGYTF
TRBV2	TRBJ1-4	once	.	TGTGCCAGCAGTGATGTAGTCGGAGTACCAACTAATGAAAAACTGTTTTTT	CASSDVVGVPTNEKLFF
TRBV5-4	TRBJ2-7	.	.	TGTGCCAGCAGCTTGGGGGGAATAGCCTACGAGCAGTACTTC	CASSLGGIAYEQYF
TRBV4-1	TRBJ2-7	.	.	TGCGCCAGCAGCCAAGAGGCCCTGGGGCATTACGAGCAGTACTTC	CASSQEALGHYEQYF
TRBV13	TRBJ1-1	.	.	TGTGCCAGCAGCTATCAGGACACTGAAGCTTTCTTT	CASSYQDTEAFF
TRBV5-1	TRBJ2-3	.	.	TGCGCCAGCAGCTATGACATTTCCCCCGATACGCAGTATTTT	CASSYDISPDTQYF
TRBV28	TRBJ1-1	few	.	TGTGCCAGCAGATACAGGGCTGAAGCTTTCTTT	CASRYRAEAFF
TRBV27	TRBJ1-1	.	.	TGTGCCAGCAGTTCACAGGGTTATGGGGACACTGAAGCTTTCTTT	CASSSQGYGDTEAFF
TRBV27	TRBJ2-2	.	TRBD2	TGTGCCAGCAGTGACAGAGCGGGGGGGAACACCGGGGAGCTGTTTTTT	CASSDRAGGNTGELFF
TRBV5-4	TRBJ1-1	.	.	TGTGCCAGCAGCTTGAAGGGACCTTACGAACCTGAAGCTTTCTTT	CASSLKGPYEPEAFF
TRBV27	TRBJ2-1	.	TRBD1	TGTGCCAGCAGTCCCGGGACAGGGGGCTACAATGAGCAGTTCTTC	CASSPGTGGYNEQFF
TRBV11-3	TRBJ2-3	.	TRBD1	TGTGCCAGCAGCCGAAACCAGGGACAGGGGATTTTAGATACGCAGTATTTT	CASSRNQGQGILDTQYF
TRBV19	TRBJ1-2	.	.	TGTGCCAGTAGTGATCACGACAGCCTTGGCTACACCTTC	CASSDHDSLGYTF
TRBV5-6	TRBJ2-7	.	.	TGTGCCAGCAGCTTCCAGGGAGGATTCTACGAGCAGTACTTC	CASSFQGGFYEQYF